This TCR beta chain was sequenced during a study of naive and memory T cell subsets (dated by TCRdb to the late 2010s). For context, the study as a whole: According to the figure summarizing the samples, there were some 10 blood donors, 7 tuberculin skin test biopsies and 3 saline control biopsies. Usually PCR2 was run as a SYBR Green qPCR and stopped at a set threshold, although low-input samples could use end-point PCR (approximately 6 cycles) instead.

Relative to germline, V is missing 1 base and J is missing 3 bases, with 3 bases of the junction outside any gene match. CDR1 GTSNPN and CDR2 SVGIG were looked up in the germline V gene (reference sequence). Taken from cysteine to phenylalanine, the CDR3 has 14 residues. Only the CDR3 region is kept as DNA, spanning 42 bases read in frame from base 1. Using 3' ligation of a UMI-containing oligonucleotide to TCR cDNA, the study laid out a robust and sensitive protocol to amplify, sequence and analyze TCRs. Whole blood analysis involved drawing roughly 2.5 ml of peripheral blood from adult healthy volunteers into Tempus tubes and then extracting RNA following the manufacturer's instructions. Total RNA, without cell sorting, was DNase treated with RQ1 DNase before reverse transcription, targeting about 1 to 1000 ng input. To check how robust the pipeline was in samples where T cells make up a minority population, libraries were built from skin biopsies and whole blood.

General conclusions and limits of the study: The potential sensitivity of the RNA-based method to TCR transcript changes with T cell activation and differentiation was acknowledged.

This clonotype appeared a few times. The antigen it binds to is not known. No qualities accompany the bases; no much larger clone lies one base away. Library preparation used UMI-ligation and nested PCR. The ligated cDNA was amplified by four rounds of PCR, in which nested alpha and beta constant region primers were used together with the SP2 primer. TCR RNA was reverse transcribed with SuperScript IV using alpha and beta constant region primers for the blood and skin samples. An oligonucleotide carrying the Illumina SP2 primer and a UMI was ligated to the 3' end of the cDNA by means of T4 RNA ligase 1. The 12-nucleotide UMI consisted of two random hexamers with an eight-base spacer between the hexamers to prevent hairpin formation. From the second PCR onward, TCR alpha and beta chain libraries were processed separately and dual indexed for multiplexing. After pooling, the indexed libraries were analyzed by capillary electrophoresis and sequenced on either an Illumina MiSeq or NextSeq. PhiX DNA at roughly 5-7.5% was added to the libraries to raise base diversity and improve cluster recognition. The paper's data handling went like this. Demultiplexor extracted UMIs from read 2, combined them with read 1 TCR sequence, and split reads by sample indices. Decombinator identified V and J genes and V-J junctions and gave each TCR a five-part identifier that included V and J deletions. Collapsinator relied on UMIs to correct both sequencing errors and PCR amplification heterogeneity, producing a UMI-based abundance for each TCR. Identifiers were converted to nucleotide sequence by CDR3Translator and translated to amino acids, and CDR3 regions were extracted on the basis of terminal motifs. After normalization to the amount of input RNA, error-corrected alpha and beta TCR counts from blood and skin were compared. TCRdb passed the public sequencing reads through fastp at Q25 and MiXCR, retaining productive beta sequences. Rows are combined by CDR3 protein, so each entry shows the most common genes and DNA. These V and J calls derive from TCRdb rather than the authors' analysis. The sample contains about 25,000 distinct CDR3 sequences, around 5% of them found a single time. The ten biggest clones cover 7% to 9% of the sample.

This sequence originates from an adult in good health. The chain joins TRBV30 to TRBJ1-5; 7 bases in between match TRBD1. Sequencing input: blood. The CDR3 here reads CAWSGTGPNQPQHF. Read as DNA, the sequence is TGTGCCTGGAGTGGGACAGGTCCCAATCAGCCCCAGCATTTT.